The T cell receptor (beta chain) under discussion was sequenced for a study of a mutant IDH1 vaccine in newly diagnosed glioma. Sequenced by immunoSEQ multiplex PCR; TCRdb stores in-frame clones only, minus some. The data hold tens of thousands of clones, with about 80% observed a single time. Looked up from germline, CDR1 is SGDLS and CDR2 is YYNGEE. CDR3 length: 13 amino acids. Trimming removed 3 bases at V and 7 bases at J, with 8 bases between. Time point given: baseline, week 1 (first vaccination visit). Documented treatment: pre-vaccination baseline after standard-of-care therapy. V usage is TRBV9 and J usage is TRBJ1-6; D uncertain. This material consisted of PBMCs, taken from a glioma patient treated with radiotherapy, temozolomide or both. The sequence came from a woman aged 45-65 years with glioma. CDR3 in amino acids: CASSAGLNSPLHF. The CDR3 nucleotides read TGTGCCAGCAGCGCAGGACTGAATTCACCCCTCCACTTT.